Described below is a single T cell receptor (beta chain) sequence and its context. Its antigen is not identified. The entry originates in a study of T cells in localized non-small cell lung cancer. Study-wide findings and caveats: Exceeding tumor, uninvolved adjacent lung had the highest T cell clonality.

Clones were sequenced by immunoSEQ multiplex PCR, and TCRdb holds only the in-frame ones, with some missing. The sample yields some 1,900 clones, 30% to 40% seen once. V gave up 8 bases and J gave up 3 bases; unmatched junction bases: 7. The CDR3 contains 13 residues. Germline lookup yields CDR1 MDHEN and CDR2 SYDVKM. The specimen comprised normal lung tissue next to the tumor, sampled before any cancer treatment. The chain recombines TRBV28 with TRBJ2-7; 7 nucleotides line up with TRBD2. This TCR was recovered from a woman aged 40-69 years with stage I lung adenocarcinoma. The CDR3 sequence: CASHLPGGYEQYF. The CDR3 bases are TGTGCCAGCCATCTCCCGGGGGGCTACGAGCAGTACTTC.